The 19 T cell receptor beta chains given below trace back to one sample, sequenced in a study of cytomegalovirus exposure and HLA in healthy donors (dated by TCRdb to about 2017). The library came from the immunoSEQ multiplex PCR assay. A mixture of 60 forward primers for TCR Vbeta segments and 13 reverse primers for TCR Jbeta segments was used in the multiplex PCR. TCRdb took this table from immuneACCESS and kept in-frame rearrangements with V and J called. Such tables lack part of the clones; where checked against another copy, unresolved V genes explain under half of the gap, and the rest is unexplained. The sample table lists some 100,000 clones, about 77% of them with a count of one. The top ten clones comprise around 4.8% of the sample. The sample taken for sequencing was PBMCs. All receptors derive from a young woman in good health and CMV-seropositive.

This chain connects TRBV25-1 to TRBJ1-2, with TRBD1 matching over 8 bases. This CDR3 is 15 amino acids long. V dropped 0 bases and J dropped 8; count of bases not matched to a gene: 8. Germline CDR1 is MGHDK and CDR2 is SYGVNS. This CDR3 is CASSEYAGQAGGYTF. The CDR3 DNA reads as TGTGCCAGCAGTGAATATGCGGGACAGGCCGGCGGCTACACCTTC.

The chain links TRBV9 to TRBJ2-1; TRBD2 matches at 9 bases. The CDR3 covers 17 residues. V shed 0 bases and J 7 bases; nucleotides not matched to a gene: 11. The V gene's germline CDR1 is SGDLS and CDR2 YYNGEE. The CDR3 DNA reads as TGTGCCAGCAGCGTAGCTACAGGGCGGGAGGGCCGGAATGAGCAGTTCTTC. The encoded protein is CASSVATGREGRNEQFF.

V is TRBV15 and J is TRBJ2-3; 7 nucleotides line up with TRBD1. The CDR3 runs 16 residues. Germline V gene lookup returns CDR1 LNHNV and CDR2 YYDKDF (reference sequence). V gave up 1 base and J gave up 6 bases; unmatched junction bases: 10. Written as DNA, the CDR3 is TGTGCCACCAGCAGAGGACAGGGTCAAGGGGCGGATACGCAGTATTTT. Amino acids: CATSRGQGQGADTQYF.

Only one count was recorded for this clone. The chain uses TRBV30 and TRBJ2-7, with a weak D call TRBD2 (5 bases). CDR1 GTSNPN and CDR2 SVGIG come from the germline V gene (reference sequence). V was shortened by 2 bases and J by 1 base, with 12 bases between the two germline ends. The CDR3 is made up of 14 amino acids. The CDR3: CAWSLPGISYEQYF. CDR3 in DNA: TGTGCCTGGAGTCTGCCCGGGATATCCTACGAGCAGTACTTC. Based on the CDR3 plus reference TRBV30 and TRBJ2-7, the full variable domain is SQTIHQWPATLVQPVGSPLSLECTVEGTSNPNLYWYRQAAGRGLQLLFYSVGIGQISSEVPQNLSASRPQDRQFILSSKKLLLSDSGFYLCAWSLPGISYEQYFGPGTRLTVT.

J is TRBJ2-2 and V is TRBV28, with 9 nucleotides matching TRBD2. Germline CDR1 reads MDHEN; CDR2 reads SYDVKM. There are 15 residues in the CDR3. V trimming: 6 bases; J trimming: 6 bases; junction bases outside the gene matches: 8. CDR3 DNA: TGTGCCAGCAGATATAGCGGGAGTCCGTCCGGGGAGCTGTTTTTT. It translates to CASRYSGSPSGELFF.

This sequence joins TRBV5-4 and TRBJ2-3; D call uncertain. This CDR3 region has 14 residues. The germline gives CDR1 SGHNT, CDR2 YYREEE (reference sequence). V was pared by 4 bases and J by 0 bases, with 9 bases between. CDR3 sequence (DNA): TGTGCCAGCAGCCTAGACGAAAGCACAGATACGCAGTATTTT. Protein product: CASSLDESTDTQYF.

The gene calls are TRBV6-5 and TRBJ2-2, with TRBD2 matching 10 bases. CDR1 MNHEY and CDR2 SVGAGI come from the germline V gene. The CDR3 is 16 residues long. J was trimmed by 3 bases and V by 2 bases; bases with no gene match: 3. The CDR3 DNA reads TGTGCCAGCAGTTACGGTCTAGCGGGAGACACCGGGGAGCTGTTTTTT. It translates to CASSYGLAGDTGELFF.

This chain joins TRBV27 and TRBJ2-5, with 11 bases aligning to TRBD2. The germline V gene has CDR1 MNHEY and CDR2 SMNVEV (reference sequence). The CDR3 has 18 residues. After removal of 2 bases from V and 2 bases from J, the junction contained 10 bases not matched to a gene. The CDR3 nucleotides read TGTGCCAGCAGTTTACTGGCACTAGCGGGAGACCTACAAGAGACCCAGTACTTC. This sequence encodes CASSLLALAGDLQETQYF.

This chain uses TRBV6-5 with TRBJ2-5, with 7 nucleotides matching TRBD1. The closer fit of TRBJ2-7 to the DNA end suggests the J call may be wrong. The CDR3 extends over 15 amino acids. Germline V lookup: CDR1 MNHEY, CDR2 SVGAGI. CDR3 sequence: CASSYRTGPSYEQYF. For the CDR3, the DNA is TGTGCCAGCAGTTACCGGACAGGACCTTCCTACGAGCAGTACTTC.

The chain uses TRBV7-6 and TRBJ2-1; 8 positions match TRBD2. The germline gives CDR1 SGHVS, CDR2 FNYEAQ. Germline trimming cut 2 bases from V and 4 bases from J; bases unmatched to any gene: 19. There are 20 residues in the CDR3. The DNA for the CDR3 is TGTGCCAGCAGCTTACGTGCGGCGGGAGGTCAGAGAAGCGGGTACAATGAGCAGTTCTTC. This encodes CASSLRAAGGQRSGYNEQFF.

The chain links TRBV18 to TRBJ1-1, with a possible D match to TRBD1 (5 bases). Germline assignment: CDR1 KGHSH and CDR2 LQKENI. Deletions cut 4 bases from V and 6 bases from J, with 9 bases between. This CDR3 has 12 residues. CDR3 protein: CASSLGDPEAFF. CDR3 DNA: TGTGCCAGCTCACTAGGGGATCCTGAAGCTTTCTTT.

This clone was recorded only once. The chain carries TRBV19 and TRBJ2-7, with 12 bases fitting TRBD2. The V and J ends lost 6 bases and 0 bases, in that order; junction bases with no gene match: 6. Germline lookup yields CDR1 LNHDA and CDR2 SQIVND (reference sequence). This CDR3 spans 16 amino acids. CDR3 nucleotide sequence: TGTGCCAGTAGCGGGACTAGCGGGCCAAGCTCCTACGAGCAGTACTTC. Its protein is CASSGTSGPSSYEQYF.

The chain couples TRBV7-2 to TRBJ1-2; 7 nucleotides agree with TRBD1. The V and J ends lost 5 bases and 4 bases, in that order; junction bases with no gene match: 13. Germline CDR1 SGHTA, CDR2 FQGNSA. CDR3 length: 16 amino acids. The CDR3, as DNA: TGTGCCAGCAGCCCCCCAGACAGGGTAGTTGGCTATGGCTACACCTTC. The encoded protein is CASSPPDRVVGYGYTF.

This clone was detected a few times. The genes are TRBV27 and TRBJ1-3; D call uncertain. CDR1 and CDR2 from the germline V gene are MNHEY and SMNVEV (reference sequence). This CDR3 has 12 residues. The ends were cut back, 8 bases at V and 0 bases at J, with 5 bases in the middle. The CDR3 spells CASVSSGNTIYF. The CDR3 nucleotides are TGTGCCAGCGTGAGCTCTGGAAACACCATATATTTT.

The chain couples TRBV27 to TRBJ2-3; D might be TRBD1 (5 bases). The CDR3 consists of 14 residues. V shed 6 bases and J shed 0 bases, with 10 bases lying between them. Germline CDR1 reads MNHEY; CDR2 reads SMNVEV (reference sequence). The CDR3 DNA reads TGTGCCAGCAGCCGACAGACCAGCACAGATACGCAGTATTTT. Residues: CASSRQTSTDTQYF.

This clone was counted a few times. The DNA for the CDR3 is TGTGCCAGCAGTGTCGGGAGTGGGGATACAGATACGCAGTATTTT. This translates into CASSVGSGDTDTQYF. The chain couples TRBV6-4 to TRBJ2-3, with D maybe TRBD2 (6 bases). Germline lookup yields CDR1 MRHNA and CDR2 SNTAGT. V shed 4 bases and J shed 3 bases, with 14 bases lying between them. The CDR3 is 15 residues long.

The rearrangement links TRBV7-9 to TRBJ2-3; D gene unclear. V gave up 0 bases and J gave up 2 bases, with 12 bases separating them. CDR1 SEHNR and CDR2 FQNEAQ come from the germline V gene (reference sequence). CDR3 size: 16 residues. The CDR3 loop reads CASSLAERSYTDTQYF. CDR3 nucleotides: TGTGCCAGCAGCTTAGCGGAGCGCAGCTACACAGATACGCAGTATTTT.

This clone was observed once. The V call is TRBV7-9, the J call TRBJ2-6; D gene uncertain. In germline, CDR1 is SEHNR, CDR2 FQNEAQ (reference sequence). The CDR3 extends over 15 amino acids. V was shortened by 2 bases and J by 0 bases, with 5 bases between the two germline ends. The CDR3 DNA reads as TGTGCCAGCAGCTTATCTCGCTCTGGGGCCAACGTCCTGACTTTC. This encodes CASSLSRSGANVLTF.

The V call is TRBV28, the J call TRBJ1-5; the D gene is possibly TRBD1 (6 bases). Trimming took 6 bases from V and 0 from J, leaving 9 bases between them. Germline values: CDR1 MDHEN, CDR2 SYDVKM. This CDR3 has 14 amino acids. CDR3 sequence (DNA): TGTGCCAGCAGGGGGACACTTAGCAATCAGCCCCAGCATTTT. It codes for CASRGTLSNQPQHF.